Sequencing of this T cell receptor (beta chain) was carried out in a study of blood T cell repertoires in COVID-19. Study summary: PBMCs, B-cell-depleted T cells, or T cells were the source of the cDNA or gDNA that made up the material.

Germline assignment: CDR1 MDHEN and CDR2 SYDVKM. Trimming removed 6 bases at V and 11 bases at J, with 19 bases between. The CDR3 sequence is 13 residues long. The method was immunoSEQ multiplex PCR; TCRdb's version includes in-frame clones alone and lacks a portion of them. In the table there are about 190,000 clones, around 80% of which are singletons. The TCR originated in a woman of 80 years or more with active or convalescent COVID-19. The rearrangement links TRBV28 to TRBJ1-1; D might be TRBD1 (6 bases). Sequencing was performed on peripheral blood. In DNA form, the CDR3 reads TGTGCCAGCAGGCCAGGGGCAATATATGTGGCTTTCTTT. It specifies CASRPGAIYVAFF. The full variable domain, rest sourced from reference TRBV28 and TRBJ1-1, is DVKVTQSSRYLVKRTGEKVFLECVQDMDHENMFWYRQDPGLGLRLIYFSYDVKMKEKGDIPEGYSVSREKKERFSLILESASTNQTSMYLCASRPGAIYVAFFGQGTRLTVV.